Reported below is one TCR beta chain. Its antigen remains unidentified. The study ran its PCR with 60 Vbeta and 13 Jbeta primers. Data came from immunoSEQ multiplex PCR; TCRdb stores just in-frame clones and leaves some out. This sample has some 54,000 clones, with about 73% found just once. These data are taken from a study of cytomegalovirus exposure and HLA in healthy donors. General study findings and limits: Later, TCR association rates were found to vary by HLA locus, highest for DRB1 and lowest for HLA-C. In a later analysis, an Asian-associated ancestry cluster reportedly showed fewer N-insertions than the roughly 730-donor mean. Later analysis revealed greater clonal expansion in HLA-associated TCR beta chains than in equally common others. Later analysis identified several of the most significant clusters that appeared linked to common viral pathogens.

The germline V and J ends were trimmed by 2 bases and 3 bases, with 6 bases remaining between them. The germline V gene encodes CDR1 MGHRA and CDR2 YSYEKL. The CDR3 has 13 amino acids. The sample was PBMCs. The chain recombines TRBV4-1 with TRBJ2-3; D gene uncertain. The origin of this receptor is a man aged 18 to 29 in good health and CMV-seronegative. Here the CDR3 reads CASSQLRTDTQYF. CDR3 sequence (DNA): TGCGCCAGCAGCCAACTCCGGACAGATACGCAGTATTTT.